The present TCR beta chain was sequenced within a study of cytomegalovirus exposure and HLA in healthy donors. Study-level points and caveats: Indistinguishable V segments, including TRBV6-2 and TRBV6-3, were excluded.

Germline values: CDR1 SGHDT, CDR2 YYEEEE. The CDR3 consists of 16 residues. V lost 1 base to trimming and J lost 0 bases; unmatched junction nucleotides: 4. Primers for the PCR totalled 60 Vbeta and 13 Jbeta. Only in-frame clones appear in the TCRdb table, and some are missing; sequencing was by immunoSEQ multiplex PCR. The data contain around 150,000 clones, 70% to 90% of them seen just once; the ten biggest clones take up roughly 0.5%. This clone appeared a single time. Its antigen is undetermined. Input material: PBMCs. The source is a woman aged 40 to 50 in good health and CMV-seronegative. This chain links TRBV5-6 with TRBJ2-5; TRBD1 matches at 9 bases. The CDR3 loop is CASSLTGGSYQETQYF. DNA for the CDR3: TGTGCCAGCAGCTTGACAGGGGGCAGCTACCAAGAGACCCAGTACTTC.